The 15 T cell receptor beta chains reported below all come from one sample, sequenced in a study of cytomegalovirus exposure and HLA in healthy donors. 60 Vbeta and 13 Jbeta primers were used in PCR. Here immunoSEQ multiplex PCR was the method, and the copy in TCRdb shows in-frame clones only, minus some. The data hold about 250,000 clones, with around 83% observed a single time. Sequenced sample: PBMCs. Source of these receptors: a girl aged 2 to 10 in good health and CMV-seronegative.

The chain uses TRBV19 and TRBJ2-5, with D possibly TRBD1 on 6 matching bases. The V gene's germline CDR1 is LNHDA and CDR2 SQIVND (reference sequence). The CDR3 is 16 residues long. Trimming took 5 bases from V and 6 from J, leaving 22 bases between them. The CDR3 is CASSAQQGEGTKTQYF. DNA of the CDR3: TGTGCCAGTAGTGCCCAACAGGGTGAGGGAACAAAGACCCAGTACTTC.

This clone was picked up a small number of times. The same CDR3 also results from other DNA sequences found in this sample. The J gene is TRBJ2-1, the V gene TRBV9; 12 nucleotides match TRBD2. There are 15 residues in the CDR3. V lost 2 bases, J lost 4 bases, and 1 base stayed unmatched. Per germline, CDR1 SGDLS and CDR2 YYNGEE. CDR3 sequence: CASSVTSGGYNEQFF. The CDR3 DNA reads TGTGCCAGCAGCGTGACTAGCGGGGGTTACAATGAGCAGTTCTTC.

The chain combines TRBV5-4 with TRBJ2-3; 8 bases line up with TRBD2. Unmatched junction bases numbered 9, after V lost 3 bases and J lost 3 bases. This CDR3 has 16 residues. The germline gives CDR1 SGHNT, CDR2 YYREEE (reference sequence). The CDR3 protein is CASSSGLVRSTDTQYF. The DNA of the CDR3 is TGTGCCAGCAGCTCGGGACTAGTTCGTAGTACAGATACGCAGTATTTT.

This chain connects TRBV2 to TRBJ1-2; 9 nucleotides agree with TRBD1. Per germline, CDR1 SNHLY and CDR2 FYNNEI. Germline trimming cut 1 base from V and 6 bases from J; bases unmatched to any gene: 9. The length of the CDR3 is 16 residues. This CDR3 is CASSEGGTGFQDGYTF. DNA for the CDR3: TGTGCCAGCAGTGAAGGTGGGACAGGGTTCCAAGATGGCTACACCTTC.

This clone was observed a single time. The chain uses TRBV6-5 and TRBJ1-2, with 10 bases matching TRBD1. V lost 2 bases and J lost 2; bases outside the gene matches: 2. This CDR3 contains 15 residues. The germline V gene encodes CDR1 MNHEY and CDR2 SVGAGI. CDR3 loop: CASSYEGQGNYGYTF. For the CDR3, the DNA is TGTGCCAGCAGTTACGAGGGACAGGGGAACTATGGCTACACCTTC.

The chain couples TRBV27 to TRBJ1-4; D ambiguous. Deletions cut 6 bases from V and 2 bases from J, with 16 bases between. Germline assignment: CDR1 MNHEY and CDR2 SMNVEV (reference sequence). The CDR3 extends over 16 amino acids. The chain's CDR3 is CASRPLTGGTNEKLFF. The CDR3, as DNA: TGTGCCAGCAGACCGCTTACGGGTGGCACTAATGAAAAACTGTTTTTT.

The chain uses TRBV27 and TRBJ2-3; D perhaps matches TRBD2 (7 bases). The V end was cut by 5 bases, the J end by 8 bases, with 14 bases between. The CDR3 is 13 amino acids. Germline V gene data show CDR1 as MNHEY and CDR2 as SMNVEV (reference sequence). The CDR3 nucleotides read TGTGCCAGCAGTCTCCTACGGGGGGCTACGCAGTATTTT. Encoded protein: CASSLLRGATQYF.

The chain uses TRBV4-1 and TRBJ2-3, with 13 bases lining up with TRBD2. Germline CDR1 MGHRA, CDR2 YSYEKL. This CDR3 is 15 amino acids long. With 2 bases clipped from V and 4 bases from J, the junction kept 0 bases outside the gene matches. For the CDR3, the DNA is TGCGCCAGCAGCCAAACTAGCGGGGGGGCAGATACGCAGTATTTT. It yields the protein CASSQTSGGADTQYF.

The DNA for the CDR3 is TGTGCCAGCAGCTCTCTAAACAAGGCCCGGGACAGGGAGAAAGCTTTCTTT. Protein product: CASSSLNKARDREKAFF. The J gene is TRBJ1-1, the V gene TRBV11-2, with 9 bases that match TRBD1. The junction had 18 bases not matched to a gene; V was cut back by 4 bases and J by 9 bases. The CDR3 length is 17 residues. The germline V gene has CDR1 SGHAT and CDR2 FQNNGV.

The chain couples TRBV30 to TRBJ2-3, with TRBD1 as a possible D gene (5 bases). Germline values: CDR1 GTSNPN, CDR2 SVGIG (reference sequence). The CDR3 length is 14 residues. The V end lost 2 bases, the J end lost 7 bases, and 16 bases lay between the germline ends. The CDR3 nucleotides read TGTGCCTGGAGTCCAAGCTCCAGGGAAAATACGCAGTATTTT. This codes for CAWSPSSRENTQYF.

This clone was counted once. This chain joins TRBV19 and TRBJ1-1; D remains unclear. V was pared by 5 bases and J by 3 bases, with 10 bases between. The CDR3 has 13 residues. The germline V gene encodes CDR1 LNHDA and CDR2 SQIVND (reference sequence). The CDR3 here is CASSASGYTEAFF. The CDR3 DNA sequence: TGTGCCAGTAGTGCGTCAGGTTACACTGAAGCTTTCTTT.

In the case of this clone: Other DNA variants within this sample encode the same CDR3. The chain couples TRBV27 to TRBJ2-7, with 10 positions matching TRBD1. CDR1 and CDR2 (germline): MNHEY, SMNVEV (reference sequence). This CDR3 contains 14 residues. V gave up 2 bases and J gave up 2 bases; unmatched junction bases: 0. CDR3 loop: CASSLGQGAYEQYF. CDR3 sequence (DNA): TGTGCCAGCAGTTTAGGACAGGGGGCCTACGAGCAGTACTTC.

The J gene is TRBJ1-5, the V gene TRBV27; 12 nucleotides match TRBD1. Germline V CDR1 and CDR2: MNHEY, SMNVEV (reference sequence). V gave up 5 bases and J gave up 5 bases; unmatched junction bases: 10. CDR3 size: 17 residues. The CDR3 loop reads CASSPLGTGGFDQPQHF. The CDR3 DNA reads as TGTGCCAGCAGTCCCCTGGGGACAGGGGGCTTCGATCAGCCCCAGCATTTT.

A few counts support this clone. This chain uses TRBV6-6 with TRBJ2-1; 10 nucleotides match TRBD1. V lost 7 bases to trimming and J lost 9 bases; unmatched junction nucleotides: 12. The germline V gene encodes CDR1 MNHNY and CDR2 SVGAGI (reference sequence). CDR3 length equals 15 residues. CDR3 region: CASMIAGQGRGEQFF. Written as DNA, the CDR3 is TGTGCCAGCATGATTGCGGGACAGGGGAGGGGTGAGCAGTTCTTC.

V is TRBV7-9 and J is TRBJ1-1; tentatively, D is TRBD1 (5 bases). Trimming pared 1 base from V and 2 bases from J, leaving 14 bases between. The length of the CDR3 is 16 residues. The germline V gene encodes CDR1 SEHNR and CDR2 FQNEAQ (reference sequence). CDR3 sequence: CASSLEVQGPNTEAFF. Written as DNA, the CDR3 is TGTGCCAGCAGCTTAGAAGTTCAGGGCCCAAACACTGAAGCTTTCTTT.